Below are 7 T cell receptor beta chains sequenced from a single sample in a study of breast tumors, draining lymph nodes, adjacent tissues. The lymph nodes were axillary draining lymph nodes from breast cancer patients. TCRdb re-called the multiplex PCR reads through MiXCR, storing one row per CDR3 protein. There are 130,000 or so distinct CDR3 sequences in the sample; over 25% occur only once, and about 2.5% lies in the top ten. The sample consisted of axillary lymph node tissue. Source of these receptors: a female donor with breast cancer. Some clones in this sample may be carry-over from other donors' samples.

Ten or more counts support this clonotype. CDR3 in amino acids: CASNQGPLSGNTIYF. The CDR3 DNA follows: TGTGCCAGCAACCAAGGACCCCTCTCTGGAAACACCATATATTTT. This chain uses TRBV12-3 or TRBV12-4 with TRBJ1-3; D is unclear. Between the trimmed V and J ends, which lost 7 bases and 0 bases, there was a span of 13 bases. The CDR3 has 15 residues.

The CDR3 spells CASSWGSSNQPQHF. The CDR3 DNA follows: TGTGCCAGCAGTTGGGGTTCGAGCAATCAGCCCCAGCATTTT. The rearrangement joins TRBV7-6 to TRBJ1-5; unclear D gene. Germline CDR1 reads SGHVS; CDR2 reads FNYEAQ. The V gene lost 6 bases and the J gene lost 1 base, with 10 bases spanning the gap. There are 14 residues in the CDR3.

The chain uses TRBV20-1 and TRBJ2-5; TRBD2 matches at 12 bases. There are 17 residues in the CDR3. Germline trimming cut 2 bases from V and 5 bases from J; bases unmatched to any gene: 12. CDR1 is DFQATT, CDR2 SNEGSKA, per germline (reference sequence). The CDR3 reads CSARPPPLAGGMETQYF. CDR3 in DNA: TGCAGTGCTAGACCCCCCCCCCTAGCGGGGGGGATGGAGACCCAGTACTTC.

V is TRBV20-1 and J is TRBJ1-1; 9 nucleotides line up with TRBD1. The CDR3 consists of 15 residues. Germline CDR1 is DFQATT and CDR2 is SNEGSKA (reference sequence). V was pared by 6 bases and J by 0 bases, with 8 bases of the junction left unmatched. The CDR3 DNA reads as TGCAGTGCACCTCACAGGGGGCGAGTGAACACTGAAGCTTTCTTT. Translating gives CSAPHRGRVNTEAFF.

Many counts were recorded for this clonotype. The chain has TRBV7-2 and TRBJ1-5; D is ambiguous. Per the germline V gene, CDR1 is SGHTA and CDR2 is FQGNSA. The CDR3 extends over 14 amino acids. The V gene lost 6 bases and the J gene lost 4 bases, with 13 bases spanning the gap. The CDR3 loop is CASRHQTMNQPQHF. The CDR3 region has the DNA TGTGCCAGCAGACACCAAACCATGAATCAGCCCCAGCATTTT.

Only a few counts were recorded for this clonotype. A read error may explain this, as a much larger clone is one base away. The chain joins TRBV7-3 to TRBJ2-5, with D maybe TRBD1 (6 bases). Germline CDR1 and CDR2: SGHTA and FQGTGA. The CDR3 sequence is 15 residues long. The CDR3 sequence: CASSLTPGTQETQHF. The CDR3 nucleotides read TGTGCCAGCAGCTTAACTCCCGGGACACAAGAGACCCAGCACTTC.

The chain is built from TRBV5-6 and TRBJ1-1; D gene ambiguous. V lost 0 bases and J lost 0, with 6 bases in between. The length of the CDR3 is 14 residues. Germline V lookup: CDR1 SGHDT, CDR2 YYEEEE. DNA for the CDR3: TGTGCCAGCAGCTTGGGTCTCATGAACACTGAAGCTTTCTTT. Protein sequence: CASSLGLMNTEAFF.